This T cell receptor beta chain came from a study of Ad26.COV2.S vaccination and SARS-CoV-2 variants. The treatment here: roughly 20 received Ad26.COV2.S at low or high dose, single or two shots; about 5 received placebo; per-sample allocation not given. The investigators took samples on day 63 after the first vaccine or placebo injection. Trimming removed 5 bases from V and 0 bases from J, with 6 bases in between. The germline V gene has CDR1 LNHDA and CDR2 SQIVND (reference sequence). The CDR3 covers 13 residues. Some clones are missing from TCRdb's copy, which holds only in-frame ones; the method was immunoSEQ multiplex PCR. The data hold hundreds of thousands of clones, with about nine tenths observed a single time.

The source is a person between 18 and 65 years old who received the Ad26.COV2.S COVID-19 vaccine or a placebo. This specimen was peripheral blood, taken in a trial of Ad26.COV2.S vaccine versus placebo. The J gene is TRBJ2-3, the V gene TRBV19; D unresolved. CDR3 DNA sequence: TGTGCCAGTAGTTATACGAGCACAGATACGCAGTATTTT. Translation: CASSYTSTDTQYF.